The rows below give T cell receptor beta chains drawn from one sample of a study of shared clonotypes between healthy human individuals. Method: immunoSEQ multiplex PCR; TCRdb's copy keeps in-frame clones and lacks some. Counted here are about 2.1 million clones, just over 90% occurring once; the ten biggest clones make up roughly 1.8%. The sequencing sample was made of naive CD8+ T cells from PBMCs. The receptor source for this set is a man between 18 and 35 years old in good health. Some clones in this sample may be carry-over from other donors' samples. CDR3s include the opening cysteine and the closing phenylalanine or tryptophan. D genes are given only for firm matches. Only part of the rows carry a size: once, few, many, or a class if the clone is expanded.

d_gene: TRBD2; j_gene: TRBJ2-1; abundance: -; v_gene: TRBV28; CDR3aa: CASRKTSGDLYNEQFF; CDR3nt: TGTGCCAGCAGGAAGACTAGCGGGGACCTCTACAATGAGCAGTTCTTC
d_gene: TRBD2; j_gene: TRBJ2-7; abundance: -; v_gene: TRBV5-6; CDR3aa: CASREAGGFHEQYF; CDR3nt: TGTGCCAGCCGTGAGGCGGGAGGTTTCCACGAGCAGTACTTC
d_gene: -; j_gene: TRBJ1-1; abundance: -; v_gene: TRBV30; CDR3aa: CAWSVGGNTEAFF; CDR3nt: TGTGCCTGGAGTGTAGGTGGGAACACTGAAGCTTTCTTT
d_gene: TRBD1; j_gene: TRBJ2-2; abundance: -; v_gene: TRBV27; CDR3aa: CASSNLPGQGAGELFF; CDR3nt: TGTGCCAGCAGTAACCTCCCGGGACAGGGTGCCGGGGAGCTGTTTTTT
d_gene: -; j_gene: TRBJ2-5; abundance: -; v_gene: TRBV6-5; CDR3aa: CASSYLSELGRETQYF; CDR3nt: TGTGCCAGCAGTTACCTGAGCGAGCTGGGGCGGGAGACCCAGTACTTC
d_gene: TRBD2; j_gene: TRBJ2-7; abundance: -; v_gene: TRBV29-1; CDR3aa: CSVVGSSSGKSYEQYF; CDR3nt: TGCAGCGTTGTCGGTTCGTCCAGCGGGAAATCCTACGAGCAGTACTTC
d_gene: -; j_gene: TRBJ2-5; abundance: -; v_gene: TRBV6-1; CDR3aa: CASSGLEETQYF; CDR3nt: TGTGCCAGCAGTGGACTAGAAGAGACCCAGTACTTC
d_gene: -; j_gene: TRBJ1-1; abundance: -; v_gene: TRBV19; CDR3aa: CASSISYTEAFF; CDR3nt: TGTGCCAGTAGTATCTCCTACACTGAAGCTTTCTTT
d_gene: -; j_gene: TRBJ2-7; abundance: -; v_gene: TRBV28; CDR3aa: CASSFFGSSYEQYF; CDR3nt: TGTGCCAGCAGTTTCTTCGGGAGCTCCTACGAGCAGTACTTC
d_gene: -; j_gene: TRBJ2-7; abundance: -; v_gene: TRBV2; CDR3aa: CASRRTYEQYF; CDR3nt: TGTGCCAGCAGAAGAACCTACGAGCAGTACTTC
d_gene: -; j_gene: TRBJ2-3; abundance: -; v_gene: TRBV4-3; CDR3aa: CASSHTNARPTDTQYF; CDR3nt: TGCGCCAGCAGCCACACCAACGCCAGACCCACAGATACGCAGTATTTT
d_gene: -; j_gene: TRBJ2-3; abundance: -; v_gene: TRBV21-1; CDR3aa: CASSKAGGGCTDTQYF; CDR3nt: TGTGCCAGCAGCAAAGCGGGCGGAGGGTGCACAGATACGCAGTATTTT
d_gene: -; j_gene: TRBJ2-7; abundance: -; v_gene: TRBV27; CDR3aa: CASSLEGQETYEQYF; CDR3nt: TGTGCCAGCAGTCTAGAAGGTCAGGAGACCTACGAGCAGTACTTC
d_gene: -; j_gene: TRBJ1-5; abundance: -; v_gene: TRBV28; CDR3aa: CASAGYPQKNQPQHF; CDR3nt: TGTGCCAGCGCCGGATACCCTCAGAAAAATCAGCCCCAGCATTTT
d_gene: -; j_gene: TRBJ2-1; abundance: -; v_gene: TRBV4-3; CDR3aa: CASSPNYYNEQFF; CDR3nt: TGCGCCAGCAGCCCGAACTACTACAATGAGCAGTTCTTC
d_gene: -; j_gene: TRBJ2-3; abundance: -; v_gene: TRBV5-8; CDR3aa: CASSPLGTDTQYF; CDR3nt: TGTGCCAGCAGCCCTTTGGGCACAGATACGCAGTATTTT
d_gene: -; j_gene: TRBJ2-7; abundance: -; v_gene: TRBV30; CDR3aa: CAWSVGAGTYEQYF; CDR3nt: TGTGCCTGGAGTGTAGGTGCGGGGACCTACGAGCAGTACTTC
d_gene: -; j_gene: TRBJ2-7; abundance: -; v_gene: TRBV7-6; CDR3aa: CASSLAEPPLGGEQYF; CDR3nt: TGTGCCAGCAGCTTAGCGGAGCCCCCCCTTGGGGGCGAGCAGTACTTC
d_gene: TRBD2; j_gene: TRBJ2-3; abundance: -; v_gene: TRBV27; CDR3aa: CASSLVAGGMDTQYF; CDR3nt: TGTGCCAGCAGTTTAGTAGCGGGGGGGATGGATACGCAGTATTTT
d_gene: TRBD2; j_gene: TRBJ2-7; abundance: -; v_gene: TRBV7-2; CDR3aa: CASSLRLAGGRPYEQYF; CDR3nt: TGTGCCAGCAGCTTAAGGTTAGCGGGAGGGAGACCCTACGAGCAGTACTTC
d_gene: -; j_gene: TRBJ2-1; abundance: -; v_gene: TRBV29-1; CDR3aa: CSVERDFSYNEQFF; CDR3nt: TGCAGCGTTGAACGGGACTTCTCCTACAATGAGCAGTTCTTC
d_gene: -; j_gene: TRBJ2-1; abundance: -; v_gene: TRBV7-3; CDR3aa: CASSQELSVAGDAYNEQFF; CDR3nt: TGTGCCAGCAGCCAAGAACTTTCCGTGGCAGGGGATGCCTACAATGAGCAGTTCTTC
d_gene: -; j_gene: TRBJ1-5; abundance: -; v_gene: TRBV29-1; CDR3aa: CSVEFPGANQPQHF; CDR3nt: TGCAGCGTTGAGTTTCCAGGGGCCAATCAGCCCCAGCATTTT
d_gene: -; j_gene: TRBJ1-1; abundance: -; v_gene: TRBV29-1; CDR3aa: CSVEARTAISMNTEAFF; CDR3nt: TGCAGCGTTGAAGCCCGGACAGCCATCTCTATGAACACTGAAGCTTTCTTT
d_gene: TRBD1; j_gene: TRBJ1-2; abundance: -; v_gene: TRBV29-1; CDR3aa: CSVERDSDYGYTF; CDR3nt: TGCAGCGTTGAGAGGGACAGCGACTATGGCTACACCTTC
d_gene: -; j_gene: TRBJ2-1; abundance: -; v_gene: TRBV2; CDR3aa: CASTGRAQSYNEQFF; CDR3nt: TGTGCCAGCACGGGGCGGGCCCAGTCATACAATGAGCAGTTCTTC
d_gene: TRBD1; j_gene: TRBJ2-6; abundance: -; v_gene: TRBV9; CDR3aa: CASSKGGRSSGANVLTF; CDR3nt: TGTGCCAGCAGCAAAGGGGGCAGGAGCTCTGGGGCCAACGTCCTGACTTTC
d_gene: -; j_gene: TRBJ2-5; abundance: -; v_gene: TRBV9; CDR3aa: CASSVGTAVFQETQYF; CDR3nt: TGTGCCAGCAGCGTAGGGACAGCGGTATTCCAAGAGACCCAGTACTTC
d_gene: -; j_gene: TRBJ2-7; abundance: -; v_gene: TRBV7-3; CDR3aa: CASSLTSGVYEQYF; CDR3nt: TGTGCCAGCAGCTTAACTAGCGGCGTCTACGAGCAGTACTTC
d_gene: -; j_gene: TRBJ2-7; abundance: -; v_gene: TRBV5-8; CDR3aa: CASSLADGLSYEQYF; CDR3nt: TGTGCCAGCAGCTTGGCCGACGGTCTCTCCTACGAGCAGTACTTC
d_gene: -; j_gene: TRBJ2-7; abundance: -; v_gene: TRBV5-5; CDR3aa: CARPNGRTYEQYF; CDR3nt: TGTGCCAGGCCCAACGGCCGTACCTACGAGCAGTACTTC
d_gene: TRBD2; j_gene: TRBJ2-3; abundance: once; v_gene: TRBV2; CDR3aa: CASSKTSGRASDTQYF; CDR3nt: TGTGCCAGCAGCAAAACTAGCGGGAGGGCTTCAGATACGCAGTATTTT
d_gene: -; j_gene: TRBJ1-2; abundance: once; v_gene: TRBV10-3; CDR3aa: CATNPLAHRTYGYTF; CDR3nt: TGTGCCACCAACCCCCTGGCGCACAGGACCTATGGCTACACCTTC
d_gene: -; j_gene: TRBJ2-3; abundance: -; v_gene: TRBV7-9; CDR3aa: CASSPWGAGTDTQYF; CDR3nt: TGTGCCAGCAGCCCCTGGGGGGCAGGCACAGATACGCAGTATTTT
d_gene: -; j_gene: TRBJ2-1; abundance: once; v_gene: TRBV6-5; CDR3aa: CASRTGTRSYNEQFF; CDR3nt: TGTGCCAGCAGGACCGGGACTCGCTCCTACAATGAGCAGTTCTTC
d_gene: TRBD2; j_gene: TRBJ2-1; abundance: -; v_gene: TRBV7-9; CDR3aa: CASSPLAGSYNEQFF; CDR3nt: TGTGCCAGCAGCCCCCTAGCGGGGTCCTACAATGAGCAGTTCTTC
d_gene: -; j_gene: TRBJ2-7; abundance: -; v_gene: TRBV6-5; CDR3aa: CASSALGESYEQYF; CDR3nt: TGTGCCAGCAGTGCCCTGGGAGAAAGCTACGAGCAGTACTTC
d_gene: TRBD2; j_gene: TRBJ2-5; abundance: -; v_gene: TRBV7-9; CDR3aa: CASSLALAGVRETQYF; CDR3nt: TGTGCCAGCAGCTTAGCACTAGCGGGAGTCCGGGAGACCCAGTACTTC
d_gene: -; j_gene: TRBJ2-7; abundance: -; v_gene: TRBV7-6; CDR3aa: CASSLEGVGIGTYEQYF; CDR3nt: TGTGCCAGCAGCTTAGAGGGAGTGGGAATAGGTACCTACGAGCAGTACTTC
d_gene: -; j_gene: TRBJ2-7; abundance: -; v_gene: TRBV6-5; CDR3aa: CASSYRRTSYEQYF; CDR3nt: TGTGCCAGCAGTTACCGGAGAACCTCCTACGAGCAGTACTTC
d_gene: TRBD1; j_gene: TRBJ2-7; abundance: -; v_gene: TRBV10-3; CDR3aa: CAISEHGTGYYEQYF; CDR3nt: TGTGCCATCAGTGAGCACGGGACAGGGTACTACGAGCAGTACTTC
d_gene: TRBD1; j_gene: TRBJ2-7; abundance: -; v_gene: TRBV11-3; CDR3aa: CASSPRGQLGEQYF; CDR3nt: TGTGCCAGCAGCCCCAGGGGACAGCTTGGTGAGCAGTACTTC
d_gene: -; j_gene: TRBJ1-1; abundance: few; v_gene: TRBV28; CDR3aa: CASSPQGRVMNTEAFF; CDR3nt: TGTGCCAGCAGTCCACAGGGACGAGTAATGAACACTGAAGCTTTCTTT
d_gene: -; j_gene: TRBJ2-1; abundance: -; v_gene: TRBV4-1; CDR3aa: CASSQVRALNEQFF; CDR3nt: TGCGCCAGCAGCCAAGTAAGGGCGCTCAATGAGCAGTTCTTC
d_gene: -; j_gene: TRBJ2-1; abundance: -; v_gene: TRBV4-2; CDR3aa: CASSQDGLANYNEQFF; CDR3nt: TGTGCCAGCAGCCAAGATGGGCTAGCGAACTACAATGAGCAGTTCTTC
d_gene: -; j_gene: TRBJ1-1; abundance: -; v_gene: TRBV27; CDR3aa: CASRSKWFSERMNTEAFF; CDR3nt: TGTGCCAGCAGGTCTAAGTGGTTTTCGGAGAGGATGAACACTGAAGCTTTCTTT
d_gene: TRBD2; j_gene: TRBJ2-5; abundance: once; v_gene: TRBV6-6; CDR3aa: CASSLAGSQETQYF; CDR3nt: TGTGCCAGCAGTTTAGCGGGATCTCAAGAGACCCAGTACTTC
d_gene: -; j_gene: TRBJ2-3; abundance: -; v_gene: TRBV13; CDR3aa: CASSAPSTDTQYF; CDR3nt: TGTGCCAGCAGTGCGCCCAGCACAGATACGCAGTATTTT